What follows is one TCR beta chain and its context. Patients got 3 mg/kg IV nivolumab weeks 1, 4, 7, 10, then biweekly through week 26. These data come from a study of ipilimumab plus nivolumab after autologous stem cell transplantation. Study-wide background: Typical patient got a handful of ipilimumab doses and about eight nivolumab doses (median).

Germline V gene sequence: CDR1 SGHTA, CDR2 FQGNSA. This CDR3 is 14 amino acids long. The ends were cut back, 4 bases at V and 3 bases at J, with 12 bases in the middle. Sequencing was performed with immunoSEQ multiplex PCR; in TCRdb, only in-frame clones are kept and a portion is missing. The sample carries tens of thousands of clones, nearly 90% recorded once. This TCR was sampled from a male donor with multiple myeloma. The input for sequencing was PBMCs, taken in a trial of ipilimumab plus nivolumab as post-transplant consolidation. The chain uses TRBV7-2 and TRBJ1-1, with a weak D call TRBD1 (5 bases). CDR3 DNA: TGTGCCAGCAGCTACCAGGGAGGGTACACTGAAGCTTTCTTT. It translates to CASSYQGGYTEAFF.